This is a list of T cell receptor beta chains from one sample in a study of cytomegalovirus exposure and HLA in healthy donors. Some clones are missing from TCRdb's copy, which holds only in-frame ones; the method was immunoSEQ multiplex PCR. Among roughly 180,000 clones listed, 86% were seen once. The sequenced material came from PBMCs. The receptors were gathered from a man aged 30-40 years in good health and CMV-seropositive. The CDR3 runs from the conserved cysteine through the conserved F or W. The order of the fields is J gene, V gene, D gene, clone size, CDR3 DNA, CDR3 protein. D genes are given only for firm matches. Clone size is not always given. Where it is, it says once, few, many or a class for expanded clones.

TRBJ2-7,TRBV2,.,.,TGTGCCAGCACATTCTACGAGCAGTACTTC,CASTFYEQYF
TRBJ2-1,TRBV6-5,.,once,TGTGCCAGCAGTTACACTGCCAGTCTAAATGAGCAGTTCTTC,CASSYTASLNEQFF
TRBJ2-3,TRBV16,TRBD2,.,TGTGCCAGCAGTACCGGACTAGCGGGAGGATCAGATACGCAGTATTTT,CASSTGLAGGSDTQYF
TRBJ2-7,TRBV7-9,.,.,TGTGCCAGCAGCTCCGGGAGCGGCTACGAGCAGTACTTC,CASSSGSGYEQYF
TRBJ1-6,TRBV7-2,TRBD1,.,TGTGCCAGCAGCGGAGGGGGCACTTCACCCCTCCACTTT,CASSGGGTSPLHF
TRBJ1-3,TRBV19,TRBD1,.,TGTGCCAGTATAGGACAGGGTCTCTCTGGAAACACCATATATTTT,CASIGQGLSGNTIYF
TRBJ2-7,TRBV2,TRBD1,few,TGTGCCAGCAAATCCGGGACAGACTTCTACGAGCAGTACTTC,CASKSGTDFYEQYF
TRBJ1-1,TRBV6-5,.,.,TGTGCCAGCACCTCTCGGGGGCTGGTTATCACTGAAGCTTTCTTT,CASTSRGLVITEAFF
TRBJ1-4,TRBV7-9,.,few,TGTGCCAGCAGCTTCGGGGGGGCTGATGAAAAACTGTTTTTT,CASSFGGADEKLFF
TRBJ1-2,TRBV27,.,.,TGTGCCAGCAGTCAAGGGCGCTTGAACTATGGCTACACCTTC,CASSQGRLNYGYTF
TRBJ2-5,TRBV4-3,TRBD1,.,TGCGCCAGCAGCCAGTTACCGGGACAGGGTTTAGAGACCCAGTACTTC,CASSQLPGQGLETQYF
TRBJ2-2,TRBV5-1,TRBD2,.,TGCGCCAGCAGCTTGGGACTATCCCGACTAGCGGACACCGGGGAGCTGTTTTTT,CASSLGLSRLADTGELFF
TRBJ1-2,TRBV18,.,.,TGTGCCAGCTCACCACGAGACAAAGATGGCTACACCTTC,CASSPRDKDGYTF
TRBJ1-1,TRBV7-6,TRBD1,.,TGTGCCAGCAGCTTAGAAGGGGGCGGTGCTTTCTTT,CASSLEGGGAFF
TRBJ1-2,TRBV10-3,.,.,TGTGCCATCAGTGGGGGTCCGCTATCTAACTATGGCTACACCTTC,CAISGGPLSNYGYTF
TRBJ1-3,TRBV6-5,.,.,TGTGCCACGGGGGTGCCTGGAAACACCATATATTTT,CATGVPGNTIYF
TRBJ2-1,TRBV2,.,.,TGTGCCAGCAAAGTAGCGGTGGAGCAGTTCTTC,CASKVAVEQFF
TRBJ2-1,TRBV11-3,.,.,TGTGCCAGCAGCCCGGAGGGTAGAGGTGAGCAGTTCTTC,CASSPEGRGEQFF
TRBJ2-2,TRBV29-1,TRBD2,.,TGCAGCGTTGTGATAGCGGGAGCCGGGGAGCTGTTTTTT,CSVVIAGAGELFF
TRBJ2-7,TRBV7-9,.,.,TGTGCCAGCAGCGGAGGGCAGGGTCCCTACGAGCAGTACTTC,CASSGGQGPYEQYF
TRBJ1-2,TRBV19,TRBD1,.,TGTGCCAGTAGTATCGGACCGGGACAGGTTAACTATGGCTACACCTTC,CASSIGPGQVNYGYTF
TRBJ2-1,TRBV2,TRBD2,.,TGTGCCAGCATCTCGGTCCGCGGGAGTGCCAATGAGCAGTTCTTC,CASISVRGSANEQFF
TRBJ1-2,TRBV2,.,.,TGTGCCAGCAGTGCCAGGGTTGGTGGCTACACCTTC,CASSARVGGYTF
TRBJ2-7,TRBV19,TRBD2,.,TGTGCCAGTAGCCTGGGACTAGCTTACGAGCAGTACTTC,CASSLGLAYEQYF
TRBJ2-2,TRBV4-1,TRBD2,.,TGCGCCAGCAGCCGACTACTAGCGGGAGAGGGAGGGGAGCTGTTTTTT,CASSRLLAGEGGELFF
TRBJ2-2,TRBV7-9,TRBD2,.,TGTGCCAGCAGCGCCGGGAGGACTTCGAACACCGGGGAGCTGTTTTTT,CASSAGRTSNTGELFF
TRBJ2-5,TRBV5-1,.,.,TGCGCCAGCAGCCGATCCCAGGGGCTAGTAACGGGAGAGACCCAGTACTTC,CASSRSQGLVTGETQYF
TRBJ2-3,TRBV5-1,.,.,TGCGCCAGCAGCTTGGACCTGGTAGATACGCAGTATTTT,CASSLDLVDTQYF
TRBJ1-4,TRBV4-1,.,.,TGCGCCAGCAGCCAAACGGGAACTAATGAAAAACTGTTTTTT,CASSQTGTNEKLFF
TRBJ2-7,TRBV6-6,TRBD1,.,TGTGCCAGCAGGCTCGGACAGGGATCCAACGAGCAGTACTTC,CASRLGQGSNEQYF
TRBJ1-2,TRBV5-5,TRBD1,.,TGTGCCAGCAGCGCTGGACAGGGGCACAACTATGGCTACACCTTC,CASSAGQGHNYGYTF
TRBJ1-6,TRBV11-2,.,.,TGTGCCAGCAGCCCCCGGTGGGGGGGCTCTTCACCCCTCCACTTT,CASSPRWGGSSPLHF
TRBJ1-2,TRBV7-9,TRBD1,.,TGTGCCAGCAGCCCGGACAGGGGTGGAAGTAATGGCTACACCTTC,CASSPDRGGSNGYTF
TRBJ1-5,TRBV6-5,.,.,TGTGCCAGCAGCCTTCGACAGTTTAATCAGCCCCAGCATTTT,CASSLRQFNQPQHF
TRBJ2-5,TRBV25-1,TRBD2,.,TGTGCCAGCAGTGGCAGCGGCGGGGGGATGCCCCAGTACTTC,CASSGSGGGMPQYF
TRBJ2-7,TRBV5-1,TRBD2,.,TGCGCCAGCAGCTTGGCAGCGGGAGGGCTGTACGAGCAGTACTTC,CASSLAAGGLYEQYF
TRBJ1-2,TRBV5-4,.,.,TGTGCCAGCAGCTTGCATGGGGTCCTTTATGGCTACACCTTC,CASSLHGVLYGYTF
TRBJ2-7,TRBV5-6,.,.,TGTGCCAGCAGCTCCGGACTGCGTAGCTCCTACGAGCAGTACTTC,CASSSGLRSSYEQYF
TRBJ2-7,TRBV6-6,.,.,TGTGCCAGCAGTCAAGACTGGGGGGAGCAGTACTTC,CASSQDWGEQYF
TRBJ2-1,TRBV11-2,TRBD2,.,TGTGCCAGCAGCTTCGGTAGACTAGCGGGACCGAGTGAGTACAATGAGCAGTTCTTC,CASSFGRLAGPSEYNEQFF
TRBJ2-7,TRBV28,.,.,TGTGCCAGCAGTCTCAGTCGGGGCGAGCAGTACTTC,CASSLSRGEQYF
TRBJ2-3,TRBV7-2,TRBD2,.,TGTGCCAGCAGCCCCGGACTAGCAACAGATACGCAGTATTTT,CASSPGLATDTQYF
TRBJ2-1,TRBV28,TRBD2,once,TGTGCCAGCAGTCCTTCGGCTAGCGGGATCTACAATGAGCAGTTCTTC,CASSPSASGIYNEQFF
TRBJ1-5,TRBV27,.,.,TGTGCCAGCAGTTTAATAGGGCCAAGGAGCAATCAGCCCCAGCATTTT,CASSLIGPRSNQPQHF
TRBJ1-2,TRBV19,TRBD1,.,TGTGCCAGTCGTGGACAGGGGAACTATGGCTACACCTTC,CASRGQGNYGYTF
TRBJ1-6,TRBV4-3,TRBD1,few,TGCGCCAGCAGCCAAGTAGTGGGAGGGGGCAATTCACCCCTCCACTTT,CASSQVVGGGNSPLHF
TRBJ2-5,TRBV5-6,TRBD2,.,TGTGCCAGCAGCTTGTATCTTAGCGGGGCATACCAAGAGACCCAGTACTTC,CASSLYLSGAYQETQYF
TRBJ1-1,TRBV30,.,.,TGTGCCTGGAGTGTTTCTGGGAGGCAGGCGAACACTGAAGCTTTCTTT,CAWSVSGRQANTEAFF
TRBJ1-2,TRBV30,TRBD1,.,TGTGCCTCCAGGGGGACAGGGGTCGGCTACACCTTC,CASRGTGVGYTF
TRBJ2-5,TRBV9,TRBD2,.,TGTGCCAGCAGCGTATCAACGGGGGGGCCCCAAGAGACCCAGTACTTC,CASSVSTGGPQETQYF
TRBJ2-3,TRBV7-9,TRBD2,.,TGTGCCAGCAGCTCCCGGACTAGCGGGGGTTCTAGCACAGATACGCAGTATTTT,CASSSRTSGGSSTDTQYF
TRBJ2-7,TRBV29-1,.,.,TGCAGCGCGCGAGACACCTCCTACGAGCAGTACTTC,CSARDTSYEQYF
TRBJ2-7,TRBV7-9,.,.,TGTGCCAGCAGCCCCGGACAGTCCTACGAGCAGTACTTC,CASSPGQSYEQYF
TRBJ1-6,TRBV28,TRBD1,.,TGTGCCAGCACCACCCCCCGACAGGGTTACAATTCACCCCTCCACTTT,CASTTPRQGYNSPLHF
TRBJ2-2,TRBV7-2,.,.,TGTGCCAGCAGCTTAAGAACGAACACCGGGGAGCTGTTTTTT,CASSLRTNTGELFF
TRBJ2-7,TRBV9,TRBD2,.,TGTGCCAGCAGCGTTTCAGGCGGACTAGCGGTGTACGAGCAGTACTTC,CASSVSGGLAVYEQYF
TRBJ1-2,TRBV28,.,.,TGTGCCAGCAGTAACACAGGATATGGCTACACCTTC,CASSNTGYGYTF
TRBJ1-1,TRBV5-4,.,.,TGTGCCAGCAGCTTTACAAACACTGAAGCTTTCTTT,CASSFTNTEAFF
TRBJ2-7,TRBV29-1,TRBD1,.,TGCAGCGTTGAAGCCCGGACAGGCTCCTACGAGCAGTACTTC,CSVEARTGSYEQYF